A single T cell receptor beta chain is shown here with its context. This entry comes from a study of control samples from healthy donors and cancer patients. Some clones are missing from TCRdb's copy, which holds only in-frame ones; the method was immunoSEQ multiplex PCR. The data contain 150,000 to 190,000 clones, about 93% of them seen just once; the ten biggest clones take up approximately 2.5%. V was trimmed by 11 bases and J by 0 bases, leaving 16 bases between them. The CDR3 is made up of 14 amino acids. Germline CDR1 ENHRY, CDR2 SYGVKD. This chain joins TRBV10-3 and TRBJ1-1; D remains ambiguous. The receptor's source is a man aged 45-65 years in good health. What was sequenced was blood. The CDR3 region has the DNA TGTGCCTCGCGGTCTGGGAGGCTGAACACTGAAGCTTTCTTT. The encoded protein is CASRSGRLNTEAFF.